A selection of T cell receptor beta chains follows, all from one sample in a study of blood T cell repertoires in COVID-19. TCRdb keeps only in-frame clones here, not all; method: immunoSEQ multiplex PCR. The sample contains some 150,000 clones, around four fifths of which appear only once. The sequenced material came from PBMCs or T cells enriched from blood (not recorded which). The receptors were sampled from a woman between 40 and 55 years old who had recovered from COVID-19. Both conserved end residues are part of each CDR3. The D gene is left open where the match is weak. Not every row has a clone size; where given, it reads once, few, many or a size class.

D: -; size: -; V: TRBV14; J: TRBJ1-1; DNA: TGTGCCAGCAGCCCGTCTATGAACACTGAAGCTTTCTTT; CDR3: CASSPSMNTEAFF
D: -; size: -; V: TRBV29-1; J: TRBJ1-3; DNA: TGCAGCGTTGACCAGGGTGAAAACACCATATATTTT; CDR3: CSVDQGENTIYF
D: -; size: -; V: TRBV7-9; J: TRBJ1-1; DNA: TGTGCCAGCAGCTTCGAGGGTTTGGGTGCTGAAGCTTTCTTT; CDR3: CASSFEGLGAEAFF
D: TRBD1; size: -; V: TRBV9; J: TRBJ1-5; DNA: TGTGCCAGCAGCCCCGGGACAGAGAATCAGCCCCAGCATTTT; CDR3: CASSPGTENQPQHF
D: TRBD2; size: -; V: TRBV2; J: TRBJ2-3; DNA: TGTGCCAGCACCTATACTCCCGGGACTAGGGCGGATACGCAGTATTTT; CDR3: CASTYTPGTRADTQYF
D: -; size: -; V: TRBV5-6; J: TRBJ1-1; DNA: TGTGCCAGCAGCTCTCCACAGGGTAAAGAAGCTTTCTTT; CDR3: CASSSPQGKEAFF
D: -; size: -; V: TRBV15; J: TRBJ1-5; DNA: TGTGCCACCAGCAGACCCCCAGGGATCGTGGGACAGCCCCAGCATTTT; CDR3: CATSRPPGIVGQPQHF
D: -; size: -; V: TRBV6-5; J: TRBJ1-6; DNA: TGTGCCAGCAGTTACGGTGTTTTGGGCTCACCCCTCCACTTT; CDR3: CASSYGVLGSPLHF
D: -; size: -; V: TRBV9; J: TRBJ1-6; DNA: TGTGCCAGCGGGGCAGGGGCTTTGGGTAATTCACCCCTCCACTTT; CDR3: CASGAGALGNSPLHF
D: -; size: once; V: TRBV27; J: TRBJ1-1; DNA: TGTGCCAGCAGTTCTGGTCGGGACACTGAAGCTTTCTTT; CDR3: CASSSGRDTEAFF
D: TRBD1; size: once; V: TRBV4-1; J: TRBJ2-3; DNA: TGCGCCAGCAGCCGGGACAGGGGGTCCGCAGATACGCAGTATTTT; CDR3: CASSRDRGSADTQYF
D: -; size: -; V: TRBV5-6; J: TRBJ2-3; DNA: TGTGCCAGCAGCCCCATTAGACAGAGCAGCACAGATACGCAGTATTTT; CDR3: CASSPIRQSSTDTQYF
D: TRBD1; size: -; V: TRBV24-1; J: TRBJ1-2; DNA: TGTGCCACCAATGACCCGGACAGGTGGTTCTATGGCTACACCTTC; CDR3: CATNDPDRWFYGYTF
D: TRBD1; size: -; V: TRBV18; J: TRBJ1-5; DNA: TGTGCCAGCTCACCGACGGGACAGGGAAGCAATCAGCCCCAGCATTTT; CDR3: CASSPTGQGSNQPQHF
D: -; size: -; V: TRBV6-5; J: TRBJ1-3; DNA: TGTGCCAGCAGTTACGGCACAGCCTCTGGAAACACCATATATTTT; CDR3: CASSYGTASGNTIYF
D: TRBD2; size: -; V: TRBV11-3; J: TRBJ2-1; DNA: TGTGCCAGCAGCTCAGGGCGGGGGGCGGAGTTCTTC; CDR3: CASSSGRGAEFF
D: TRBD1; size: -; V: TRBV9; J: TRBJ1-4; DNA: TGTGCCAGCAGCGCTGAGGGGGCCGAAAAACTGTTTTTT; CDR3: CASSAEGAEKLFF
D: TRBD1; size: few; V: TRBV6-5; J: TRBJ1-2; DNA: TGTGCCAGCACCGAACCCGGGACAGAGGATGGCTACACCTTC; CDR3: CASTEPGTEDGYTF
D: TRBD1; size: -; V: TRBV10-3; J: TRBJ2-7; DNA: TGTGCCATCACCCAGGGACAGGGCGACGAGCAGTACTTC; CDR3: CAITQGQGDEQYF
D: -; size: once; V: TRBV27; J: TRBJ1-4; DNA: TGTGCCAGCGGGGAGACATCGGGGGAAAAACTGTTTTTT; CDR3: CASGETSGEKLFF
D: TRBD1; size: -; V: TRBV3-1/TRBV3-2; J: TRBJ2-3; DNA: TGTGCCAGCAGCCGAAGACAGGGGGATACGCAGTATTTT; CDR3: CASSRRQGDTQYF
D: -; size: -; V: TRBV5-1; J: TRBJ1-2; DNA: TGCGCCAGCAGGCCGGACATCTATGGCTACACCTTC; CDR3: CASRPDIYGYTF
D: -; size: -; V: TRBV5-6; J: TRBJ1-1; DNA: TGTGCCAGCAGCTCAGAAAGGAGGAGGAACACTGAAGCTTTCTTT; CDR3: CASSSERRRNTEAFF
D: TRBD2; size: -; V: TRBV7-3; J: TRBJ2-1; DNA: TGTGCCAGCAGCTTAACGGAAGCGGGAGCGCCCCCAAAGTTCTTC; CDR3: CASSLTEAGAPPKFF
D: -; size: -; V: TRBV9; J: TRBJ2-1; DNA: TGTGCCAGCAGCGTCAGCGGCTACCCTTACAATGAGCAGTTCTTC; CDR3: CASSVSGYPYNEQFF
D: -; size: -; V: TRBV5-6; J: TRBJ2-1; DNA: TGTGCCAGCAGCTTGGAGGGGCTCTACAATGAGCAGTTCTTC; CDR3: CASSLEGLYNEQFF
D: -; size: once; V: TRBV2; J: TRBJ2-7; DNA: TGTGCCAGCAAGGAGGACGGGTACGAGCAGTACTTC; CDR3: CASKEDGYEQYF
D: -; size: -; V: TRBV5-6; J: TRBJ1-1; DNA: TGTGCCAGCAGCTTGGGGACATCTAACACTGAAGCTTTCTTT; CDR3: CASSLGTSNTEAFF
D: -; size: once; V: TRBV9; J: TRBJ1-1; DNA: TGTGCCAGCAGTGAGTCGATCTCGGCTGAAGCTTTCTTT; CDR3: CASSESISAEAFF
D: -; size: few; V: TRBV30; J: TRBJ2-7; DNA: TGTGCCTGGAGTGTCCAGCGGTCCAACGAGCAGTACTTC; CDR3: CAWSVQRSNEQYF
D: TRBD2; size: once; V: TRBV10-3; J: TRBJ2-3; DNA: TGTGCCATCAGTGAGTCGATTCTAGCGGGAGGGACAGATACGCAGTATTTT; CDR3: CAISESILAGGTDTQYF
D: TRBD2; size: -; V: TRBV27; J: TRBJ2-3; DNA: TGTGCCAGCAGTTGGCTAGCGGGGGACACAGATACGCAGTATTTT; CDR3: CASSWLAGDTDTQYF
D: TRBD1; size: -; V: TRBV3-1/TRBV3-2; J: TRBJ2-7; DNA: TGTGCCAGCAGCCCTAGGGACAGGGGGAACTACGAGCAGTACTTC; CDR3: CASSPRDRGNYEQYF
D: -; size: -; V: TRBV19; J: TRBJ2-6; DNA: TGTGCCAGTAGTATAGTACTTTCTGGGGCCAACGTCCTGACTTTC; CDR3: CASSIVLSGANVLTF
D: -; size: -; V: TRBV7-8; J: TRBJ2-7; DNA: TGTGCCAGCAAGGGGGACTCCTACGAGCAGTACTTC; CDR3: CASKGDSYEQYF
D: TRBD2; size: -; V: TRBV19; J: TRBJ2-7; DNA: TGTGCCAGTAGCCAGACTAGCGGGTTTACCTACGAGCAGTACTTC; CDR3: CASSQTSGFTYEQYF
D: -; size: -; V: TRBV3-1/TRBV3-2; J: TRBJ1-2; DNA: TGTGCCAGCAGCCCCTGGAGGGGGGGCGTGGGAACCGCCTATGGCTACACCTTC; CDR3: CASSPWRGGVGTAYGYTF
D: TRBD1; size: -; V: TRBV5-1; J: TRBJ2-7; DNA: TGCGCCAGCAGGCGAACCCGGGACAGCTCCTACGAGCAGTACTTC; CDR3: CASRRTRDSSYEQYF
D: -; size: -; V: TRBV13; J: TRBJ2-2; DNA: TGTGCCAGCAGCCCCCGTTATTCGAACACCGGGGAGCTGTTTTTT; CDR3: CASSPRYSNTGELFF
D: -; size: -; V: TRBV13; J: TRBJ1-1; DNA: TGTGCCAGCAGCTGGGGGCGCGAGAACACTGAAGCTTTCTTT; CDR3: CASSWGRENTEAFF
D: TRBD2; size: -; V: TRBV7-9; J: TRBJ2-2; DNA: TGTGCCAGCAGCGGGACTAGCGGGCCGAACACCGGGGAGCTGTTTTTT; CDR3: CASSGTSGPNTGELFF
D: -; size: -; V: TRBV29-1; J: TRBJ1-2; DNA: TGCAGCGTTGAATCGTCCAGGGGCCATGGCTACACCTTC; CDR3: CSVESSRGHGYTF